Below, 26 T cell receptor beta chains from the same sample are listed, as sequenced in a study of T cells in localized non-small cell lung cancer. Only in-frame clones appear in the TCRdb table, and some are missing; sequencing was by immunoSEQ multiplex PCR. The sample lists roughly 14,000 clones; about four fifths were seen once. The input for sequencing was peripheral blood, taken before any cancer treatment. The source is a female donor of 60 years or more with stage I squamous cell lung carcinoma.

The chain is built from TRBV10-2 and TRBJ2-5; 11 bases are shared with TRBD2. This CDR3 contains 16 residues. CDR1 is WSHSY and CDR2 is SAAADI in the germline V gene. Germline trimming cut 5 bases from V and 6 bases from J; bases unmatched to any gene: 11. CDR3 nucleotides: TGCGCCAGCAGTCCCGACCTAGCGGGGGGCGGAAAGACCCAGTACTTC. This gives the protein CASSPDLAGGGKTQYF.

The rearrangement joins TRBV5-5 to TRBJ1-1; 11 nucleotides align to TRBD1. CDR1 and CDR2 from the germline V gene are SGHKS and YYEKEE (reference sequence). CDR3 size: 15 residues. With V trimmed by 3 bases and J by 1 base, 2 bases remained unmatched. The CDR3 region is CASSSGTGGNTEAFF. The DNA of the CDR3 is TGTGCCAGCAGCTCGGGGACAGGGGGGAACACTGAAGCTTTCTTT.

This chain uses TRBV5-1 with TRBJ2-5; either TRBD1 or TRBD2 may supply D (5 bases each). The V end lost 4 bases, the J end lost 4 bases, and 14 bases lay between the germline ends. This CDR3 has 14 residues. Germline CDR1 SGHRS, CDR2 YFSETQ. DNA of the CDR3: TGCGCCAGCAGCCGGGGCCTAGCACGAGAGACCCAGTACTTC. This codes for CASSRGLARETQYF.

This rearrangement joins TRBV15 to TRBJ2-1, with 7 positions matching TRBD2. Germline CDR1 reads LNHNV; CDR2 reads YYDKDF (reference sequence). The CDR3 is 19 residues long. J gave up 0 bases and V 0 bases, and 11 bases lay outside the gene matches. CDR3 bases: TGTGCCACCAGCAGAGAGAGAGGGTACGGGGGGTCCTCCTACAATGAGCAGTTCTTC. Its translation is CATSRERGYGGSSYNEQFF.

This clone showed up just a few times. The V and J genes are TRBV4-3 and TRBJ1-2, with 9 bases matching TRBD1. The CDR3 totals 15 residues. V shed 1 base and J 8 bases; nucleotides not matched to a gene: 8. Germline V gives CDR1 LGHNA, CDR2 YSLEER. CDR3 region: CASSQGQGERLGYTF. The CDR3 DNA reads TGCGCCAGCAGCCAAGGACAGGGGGAAAGGTTAGGCTACACCTTC.

This chain uses TRBV7-2 with TRBJ1-2; D uncertain. Trimming removed 5 bases at V and 5 bases at J, with 12 bases between. The CDR3 is made up of 13 amino acids. In germline, CDR1 is SGHTA, CDR2 FQGNSA. CDR3 amino acids: CASSHGPIYGYTF. CDR3 DNA sequence: TGTGCCAGCAGCCATGGACCGATATATGGCTACACCTTC. Full variable domain (outside the CDR3, taken from reference TRBV7-2 and TRBJ1-2): GAGVSQSPSNKVTEKGKDVELRCDPISGHTALYWYRQSLGQGLEFLIYFQGNSAPDKSGLPSDRFSAERTGGSVSTLTIQRTQQEDSAVYLCASSHGPIYGYTFGSGTRLTVV.

This rearrangement joins TRBV4-1 to TRBJ2-2; 10 bases line up with TRBD1. With 7 bases clipped from V and 0 bases from J, the junction kept 8 bases outside the gene matches. The length of the CDR3 is 17 residues. Germline V gene lookup returns CDR1 MGHRA and CDR2 YSYEKL. CDR3 region: CASTSPTGGSNTGELFF. Here the CDR3 DNA reads TGCGCCAGCACCTCGCCGACAGGGGGCTCGAACACCGGGGAGCTGTTTTTT.

This rearrangement joins TRBV7-8 to TRBJ2-3; D unresolved. This CDR3 has 14 amino acids. V lost 1 base, J lost 5 bases, and 10 bases lay in between. CDR1 is SGHVS and CDR2 is FQNEAQ in the germline V gene. The CDR3 DNA reads as TGTGCCAGCAGCTTAGAACGCCCTCTAGATACGCAGTATTTT. This codes for CASSLERPLDTQYF. The variable domain in full, completed from reference TRBV7-8 and TRBJ2-3, reads GAGVSQSPRYKVAKRGQDVALRCDPISGHVSLFWYQQALGQGPEFLTYFQNEAQLDKSGLPSDRFFAERPEGSVSTLKIQRTQQEDSAVYLCASSLERPLDTQYFGPGTRLTVL.

This rearrangement joins TRBV10-3 to TRBJ2-5; the D gene is possibly TRBD2 (5 bases). The ends were cut back, 0 bases at V and 5 bases at J, with 16 bases in the middle. The CDR3 spans 16 residues. The V gene's germline CDR1 is ENHRY and CDR2 SYGVKD. In DNA, the CDR3 is TGTGCCATCAGTGAGTCGAGGGTTACGACGGCGGAGACCCAGTACTTC. Translating it yields CAISESRVTTAETQYF.

In its sample, this clone was seen a few times. V is TRBV7-2 and J is TRBJ1-5; TRBD1 matches at 7 bases. The CDR3 is 16 amino acids. The V gene end was trimmed by 5 bases and the J gene end by 2 bases; junction bases not matched to a gene: 9. Germline-derived CDR1 and CDR2 are SGHTA and FQGNSA. The CDR3 DNA reads as TGTGCCAGCAGCCAGTTTTACAGGGGCGGCAATCAGCCCCAGCATTTT. Its protein is CASSQFYRGGNQPQHF. The full variable domain, with the rest looked up from reference TRBV7-2 and TRBJ1-5, is GAGVSQSPSNKVTEKGKDVELRCDPISGHTALYWYRQSLGQGLEFLIYFQGNSAPDKSGLPSDRFSAERTGGSVSTLTIQRTQQEDSAVYLCASSQFYRGGNQPQHFGDGTRLSIL.

J is TRBJ1-6 and V is TRBV7-2; D unclear. V dropped 5 bases and J dropped 3 bases, with 14 bases sitting between them. This CDR3 contains 16 residues. Looked up from germline, CDR1 is SGHTA and CDR2 is FQGNSA. This chain's CDR3 is CASSLMTQHYNSPLHF. CDR3 in DNA: TGTGCCAGCAGCCTAATGACACAGCACTATAATTCACCCCTCCACTTT.

The chain combines TRBV9 with TRBJ1-2, with TRBD1 identical over 9 bases. The CDR3 totals 14 residues. In germline, CDR1 is SGDLS, CDR2 YYNGEE. The junction had 1 base not matched to a gene; V was cut back by 0 bases and J by 4 bases. CDR3 nucleotides: TGTGCCAGCAGCGTAGCGACAGGGGGCTATGGCTACACCTTC. It codes for CASSVATGGYGYTF.

The chain is built from TRBV9 and TRBJ2-5; no clear D gene. The V end lost 2 bases, the J end lost 5 bases, and 7 bases lay between the germline ends. Germline CDR1 is SGDLS and CDR2 is YYNGEE. The CDR3 totals 12 residues. The CDR3 DNA reads TGTGCCAGCAGCGTGGTAGGGGAGACCCAGTACTTC. This translates into CASSVVGETQYF.

This clone was seen just once. The chain has TRBV28 and TRBJ2-7; D gene uncertain. CDR3 size: 11 residues. CDR1 is MDHEN and CDR2 is SYDVKM in the germline V gene. V was trimmed by 5 bases and J by 2 bases, leaving 4 bases between them. This chain's CDR3 is CASSLTYEQYF. The CDR3 DNA reads as TGTGCCAGCAGTCTTACCTACGAGCAGTACTTC.

The chain joins TRBV7-8 to TRBJ2-1; D is unresolved. The CDR3 is 15 amino acids. The V end was cut by 1 base, the J end by 6 bases, with 13 bases between. Per germline, CDR1 SGHVS and CDR2 FQNEAQ. This CDR3 reads CASSLEWASFNEQFF. The CDR3 DNA sequence: TGTGCCAGCAGCTTAGAATGGGCTAGTTTCAATGAGCAGTTCTTC. Variable domain in full (rest from reference TRBV7-8 and TRBJ2-1): GAGVSQSPRYKVAKRGQDVALRCDPISGHVSLFWYQQALGQGPEFLTYFQNEAQLDKSGLPSDRFFAERPEGSVSTLKIQRTQQEDSAVYLCASSLEWASFNEQFFGPGTRLTVL.

The chain uses TRBV5-6 and TRBJ1-1; D unresolved. The CDR3 covers 16 residues. The V gene lost 4 bases and the J gene lost 3 bases, with 19 bases spanning the gap. CDR1 is SGHDT, CDR2 YYEEEE, per germline. The DNA of the CDR3 is TGTGCCAGCAGCCGTCTGACGGGAGTTAGGGACACTGAAGCTTTCTTT. Its protein product is CASSRLTGVRDTEAFF.

This clone has more than one count but fewer than ten. The chain links TRBV7-2 to TRBJ2-4, with D perhaps assigned TRBD1 or TRBD2 (5 bases each). Germline V gene sequence: CDR1 SGHTA, CDR2 FQGNSA. The CDR3 runs 14 residues. Trimming pared 3 bases from V and 2 bases from J, leaving 8 bases between. The CDR3 DNA reads TGTGCCAGCAGCTTCGGGGCGTCCAAAAACATTCAGTACTTC. This translates into CASSFGASKNIQYF. Combining the CDR3 with reference TRBV7-2 and TRBJ2-4 gives the whole variable domain GAGVSQSPSNKVTEKGKDVELRCDPISGHTALYWYRQSLGQGLEFLIYFQGNSAPDKSGLPSDRFSAERTGGSVSTLTIQRTQQEDSAVYLCASSFGASKNIQYFGAGTRLSVL.

The J gene is TRBJ1-6, the V gene TRBV18, with D perhaps matching TRBD1 (6 bases). This CDR3 contains 16 residues. V was shortened by 5 bases and J by 10 bases, with 21 bases between the two germline ends. Germline loops: CDR1 KGHSH, CDR2 LQKENI. CDR3 protein: CASSASTGTLGSPLHF. The CDR3 DNA follows: TGTGCCAGCTCAGCAAGTACCGGGACATTAGGCTCACCCCTCCACTTT.

As DNA, the CDR3 is TGTGCCAGCAGTACCCACCGAATGTCCACTGAAGCTTTCTTT. As protein: CASSTHRMSTEAFF. This chain joins TRBV6-5 and TRBJ1-1; D gene uncertain. The CDR3 is made up of 14 amino acids. Germline V lookup: CDR1 MNHEY, CDR2 SVGAGI. V lost 5 bases to trimming and J lost 4 bases, with 14 bases between them.

The chain carries TRBV19 and TRBJ1-1; 8 bases map to TRBD1. The germline CDR1 and CDR2 sequences are LNHDA and SQIVND (reference sequence). V gave up 11 bases and J gave up 1 base; unmatched junction bases: 6. The CDR3 covers 13 residues. As DNA, the CDR3 is TGTGCCTCTGAAGGACAGGGGAACACTGAAGCTTTCTTT. This sequence encodes CASEGQGNTEAFF.

The chain employs TRBV7-9 and TRBJ1-2; 7 positions agree with TRBD1. With V trimmed by 2 bases and J by 3 bases, 0 bases remained unmatched. Germline CDR1 is SEHNR and CDR2 is FQNEAQ (reference sequence). This CDR3 spans 13 amino acids. CDR3 sequence: CASSLQGDYGYTF. As DNA, the CDR3 is TGTGCCAGCAGCTTACAGGGGGACTATGGCTACACCTTC.

The chain employs TRBV20-1 and TRBJ1-1, with a weak D call TRBD1 (5 bases). The CDR3 is 11 amino acids. The germline gives CDR1 DFQATT, CDR2 SNEGSKA (reference sequence). The CDR3 is CSAAGGAEAFF. The DNA for the CDR3 is TGCAGCGCCGCCGGGGGGGCTGAAGCTTTCTTT.

This clone was seen a single time. This chain joins TRBV30 and TRBJ1-2; D is unclear. The CDR3 extends over 14 amino acids. The germline CDR1 and CDR2 sequences are GTSNPN and SVGIG (reference sequence). Trimming left V 2 bases short and J 1 base short, with 11 bases between. The CDR3 reads CAWSRKGFNYGYTF. CDR3 DNA: TGTGCCTGGAGTCGTAAGGGATTTAACTATGGCTACACCTTC.

The rearrangement uses TRBV7-9 and TRBJ2-7; D is tentatively TRBD1 or TRBD2 (5 bases each). The ends were cut back, 3 bases at V and 2 bases at J, with 11 bases in the middle. The length of the CDR3 is 14 residues. The germline V gene has CDR1 SEHNR and CDR2 FQNEAQ (reference sequence). CDR3 loop: CASSFGDATYEQYF. The CDR3 DNA follows: TGTGCCAGCAGCTTTGGGGACGCCACCTACGAGCAGTACTTC.

The rearrangement joins TRBV4-2 to TRBJ1-1; D gene uncertain. V gave up 4 bases and J gave up 4 bases, with 10 bases separating them. The CDR3 runs 13 residues. Germline CDR1 LGHNA, CDR2 YNFKEQ. In DNA, the CDR3 is TGTGCCAGCAGCCTTTCAGAGTTCACTGAAGCTTTCTTT. It codes for CASSLSEFTEAFF.

V and J are TRBV5-6 and TRBJ1-2; unclear D gene. This CDR3 region has 13 residues. The germline V gene has CDR1 SGHDT and CDR2 YYEEEE. The V end was cut by 3 bases, the J end by 4 bases, with 10 bases between. For the CDR3, the DNA is TGTGCCAGCAGCTCGCCCCGGACCTATGGCTACACCTTC. Translating it yields CASSSPRTYGYTF.